Listed below are T cell receptor beta chains from one sample, sequenced in a study of cytomegalovirus exposure and HLA in healthy donors. Clones were read by immunoSEQ multiplex PCR, and TCRdb kept only the in-frame ones, dropping some. Of about 80,000 clones listed, 79% are singletons. The specimen was PBMCs. Source of these receptors: a middle-aged woman in good health and CMV-seropositive. CDR3s include the opening cysteine and the closing phenylalanine or tryptophan. The D gene is left open where the match is weak. Size tells how often a clone was seen (once, few, many) or the class of an expanded clone, and some rows leave it out.

size: -
D: TRBD1
J: TRBJ1-2
V: TRBV19
DNA: TGTGCCAGTAACCAAGCAACCGGGACAGGGAGCGGTGGCTACACCTTC
CDR3: CASNQATGTGSGGYTF

size: -
D: TRBD1
J: TRBJ1-2
V: TRBV28
DNA: TGTGCCAGCAGTTTTGGAACAGGGGACTATGGCTACACCTTC
CDR3: CASSFGTGDYGYTF

size: -
D: TRBD2
J: TRBJ2-3
V: TRBV2
DNA: TGTGCCAGCAGGGAGCGGGGGGGCACAGATACGCAGTATTTT
CDR3: CASRERGGTDTQYF

size: -
D: TRBD2
J: TRBJ2-7
V: TRBV4-2
DNA: TGTGCCAGCAGCCCTAGCGGGGCCTCCTACGAGCAGTACTTC
CDR3: CASSPSGASYEQYF

size: -
D: -
J: TRBJ2-3
V: TRBV7-9
DNA: TGTGCCAGCAGCTTAGTGTCGGGTTCAGATACGCAGTATTTT
CDR3: CASSLVSGSDTQYF

size: -
D: -
J: TRBJ1-5
V: TRBV27
DNA: TGTGCCAGCAGTTTTAGGGGACCGGGGGGCAATCAGCCCCAGCATTTT
CDR3: CASSFRGPGGNQPQHF

size: -
D: TRBD1
J: TRBJ1-1
V: TRBV5-1
DNA: TGCGCCAGCAGCTTGGACAGGGGAGACACTGAAGCTTTCTTT
CDR3: CASSLDRGDTEAFF

size: -
D: -
J: TRBJ2-7
V: TRBV6-5
DNA: TGTGCCAGCAATCCGGGGGACCTAACCTACGAGCAGTACTTC
CDR3: CASNPGDLTYEQYF

size: -
D: TRBD1
J: TRBJ2-7
V: TRBV4-1
DNA: TGCGCCAGCAGCCATCCGGTAACCGGGACAGGGGGGACCTACGAGCAGTACTTC
CDR3: CASSHPVTGTGGTYEQYF

size: -
D: TRBD1
J: TRBJ1-2
V: TRBV18
DNA: TGTGCCAGCTCACCGTCTACAGGGGGCCCTGGCTACACCTTC
CDR3: CASSPSTGGPGYTF

size: few
D: -
J: TRBJ2-1
V: TRBV10-3
DNA: TGTGCCATCAGTGAGCAGGGTGAGCAGTTCTTC
CDR3: CAISEQGEQFF

size: -
D: TRBD1
J: TRBJ2-1
V: TRBV28
DNA: TGTGCCAGCAGAGGGACAGGGATTATCGACAATGAGCAGTTCTTC
CDR3: CASRGTGIIDNEQFF

size: -
D: TRBD2
J: TRBJ2-5
V: TRBV27
DNA: TGTGCCAGCAGACTAGCGGGATCCGGGGAGACCCAGTACTTC
CDR3: CASRLAGSGETQYF

size: -
D: TRBD1
J: TRBJ2-7
V: TRBV19
DNA: TGTGCCAGTAGCCTCGTGGGACAGAGCTCCTACGAGCAGTACTTC
CDR3: CASSLVGQSSYEQYF

size: -
D: -
J: TRBJ2-1
V: TRBV7-3
DNA: TGTGCCAGCAGCTTAAATAGCGAGGTCGTTCAAATCTTC
CDR3: CASSLNSEVVQIF

size: -
D: -
J: TRBJ2-2
V: TRBV11-2
DNA: TGTGCCAGCAGCCCAATCTCAGGGGTGGACACCGGGGAGCTGTTTTTT
CDR3: CASSPISGVDTGELFF

size: -
D: TRBD1
J: TRBJ1-5
V: TRBV28
DNA: TGTGCCAGCAGTTTTTTTTCTGAGAGGGGGCGCGATCCAGGCAATCAGCCCCAGCATTTT
CDR3: CASSFFSERGRDPGNQPQHF

size: -
D: TRBD2
J: TRBJ2-7
V: TRBV27
DNA: TGTGCCAGCAGTCGACTAGCGGGAGTCCACGAGCAGTACTTC
CDR3: CASSRLAGVHEQYF

size: few
D: TRBD1
J: TRBJ1-3
V: TRBV7-9
DNA: TGTGCCAGCAGCTTAGGGGACAGAGCCTCTGGAAACACCATATATTTT
CDR3: CASSLGDRASGNTIYF

size: -
D: TRBD2
J: TRBJ2-1
V: TRBV5-4
DNA: TGTGCCAGCAGCTTGGGCTCTAGCGGGGGCCCCTACAATGAGCAGTTCTTC
CDR3: CASSLGSSGGPYNEQFF

size: -
D: -
J: TRBJ1-1
V: TRBV7-9
DNA: TGTGCCAGCAGCGAGACGTGGGGGAGGGTGAGAGTTGGGAACACTGAAGCTTTCTTT
CDR3: CASSETWGRVRVGNTEAFF

size: -
D: -
J: TRBJ1-1
V: TRBV30
DNA: TGTTCCTATTCGGGGAACACTGAAGCTTTCTTT
CDR3: CSYSGNTEAFF

size: -
D: TRBD2
J: TRBJ2-7
V: TRBV20-1
DNA: TGCAGTGCTAGCGGGAGGAACGAGCAGTACTTC
CDR3: CSASGRNEQYF

size: -
D: -
J: TRBJ2-7
V: TRBV30
DNA: TGTGCCTGGAGTACTGCAGGAAGCGGCCTTGCGTACTTC
CDR3: CAWSTAGSGLAYF

size: -
D: -
J: TRBJ1-6
V: TRBV4-1
DNA: TGCGCCAGCAGCCAGGCTAATGAGGGGGTCTGGTCACCCCTCCACTTT
CDR3: CASSQANEGVWSPLHF

size: -
D: -
J: TRBJ1-2
V: TRBV19
DNA: TGTGCCAGTAATCGACTTGAAACTTCCTATGGCTACACCTTC
CDR3: CASNRLETSYGYTF

size: -
D: -
J: TRBJ2-5
V: TRBV19
DNA: TGTGCCAGCCGCCCGGCCGGGGAAGCGTGGGAGACCCAGTACTTC
CDR3: CASRPAGEAWETQYF

size: -
D: TRBD1
J: TRBJ1-4
V: TRBV27
DNA: TGTGCCAGCAGACCTTGGACAGGGCCTAGGGGGTTGAATGAAAAACTGTTTTTT
CDR3: CASRPWTGPRGLNEKLFF

size: -
D: TRBD1
J: TRBJ1-2
V: TRBV7-8
DNA: TGTGCCAGCAGTTCAGACAGGGTAGGCACTTCGGGCTATGGCTACACCTTC
CDR3: CASSSDRVGTSGYGYTF

size: -
D: -
J: TRBJ2-5
V: TRBV28
DNA: TGTGCCAGCAGTTTTGGTGGTTCGGGAAAGACCCAGTACTTC
CDR3: CASSFGGSGKTQYF

size: -
D: -
J: TRBJ2-2
V: TRBV5-1
DNA: TGCGCCAGTACCGTGGGGGGGGCGCGTACCGGGGAGCTGTTTTTT
CDR3: CASTVGGARTGELFF

size: -
D: -
J: TRBJ2-1
V: TRBV6-6
DNA: TGTGCCATCCGGGACTCCAGCTCCTACAATGAGCAGTTCTTC
CDR3: CAIRDSSSYNEQFF

size: -
D: TRBD1
J: TRBJ2-4
V: TRBV15
DNA: TGTGCCACCAGCAGAGGGGACAGGGGAGCCAAAAACATTCAGTACTTC
CDR3: CATSRGDRGAKNIQYF